This T cell receptor beta chain is from a study of read filtering for tumor transcriptome and immune sequencing. Per germline, CDR1 SQVTM and CDR2 ANQGSEA. V was pared by 4 bases and J by 4 bases, with 6 bases between. The CDR3 contains 11 residues. Details on this clonotype: Its specificity is not known. This could be a read error, since a much larger clone is one nucleotide away. Since no conserved phenylalanine or tryptophan closes the CDR3, a read error is the likely cause.

Study observations and caveats: This fraction held mixed bone marrow immune cells after CD138-negative sorting.

This library used around 0.4 ug RNA and molecular barcoded adaptors spanning alpha/delta and beta/gamma chains. From the reads, TCRdb called clonotypes with MiXCR, one entry per CDR3 protein. The sample gives 35,000 to 55,000 distinct CDR3 sequences, approximately 12% of which show up once; about 14% is in the top ten. This sequence was found in a donor at least 40 years old with multiple myeloma. The sample was a population of CD138-negative cells sorted from bone marrow. V usage is TRBV29-1 and J usage is TRBJ2-3; D remains unclear. The CDR3, as DNA: TGCAGCGTTGCGCTCCCAGATACGCAGTATTCT. This translates into CSVALPDTQYS.